These 5 T cell receptor beta chains were sequenced from one sample in a study of blood T cell repertoires in COVID-19. This table comes from immunoSEQ multiplex PCR, and its TCRdb copy is limited to in-frame clones, with some not included. The data hold roughly 95,000 clones, with approximately 82% observed a single time. Specimen: peripheral blood. The receptors were gathered from a man aged 50 to 60 with active or convalescent COVID-19.

This clone was detected ten times or more. This rearrangement joins TRBV24-1 to TRBJ1-5, with a possible D match to TRBD1 (5 bases). Deletions cut 4 bases from V and 3 bases from J, with 9 bases between. Germline CDR1 and CDR2: KGHDR and SFDVKD. This CDR3 region has 14 residues. CDR3 nucleotide sequence: TGTGCCACCAGTGAGGGGGGGATCAATCAGCCCCAGCATTTT. Protein sequence: CATSEGGINQPQHF.

This clone has a single count. This CDR3 reads CAAGRGAMETQYF. CDR3 in DNA: TGTGCCGCGGGGCGGGGGGCCATGGAGACCCAGTACTTC. The chain recombines TRBV12-3 or TRBV12-4 with TRBJ2-5; TRBD2 matches at 8 bases. This CDR3 contains 13 residues. V lost 11 bases, J lost 5 bases, and 10 bases stayed unmatched.

V usage is TRBV28 and J usage is TRBJ1-3; TRBD1 might be the D (5 bases). The CDR3 totals 14 residues. Germline CDR1 reads MDHEN; CDR2 reads SYDVKM. Trimming removed 3 bases at V and 4 bases at J, with 10 bases between. This chain's CDR3 is CASSFRVMGNTIYF. In nucleotides, the CDR3 is TGTGCCAGCAGTTTCAGGGTCATGGGAAACACCATATATTTT.

The V and J genes are TRBV29-1 and TRBJ2-6; D remains ambiguous. V was cut by 5 bases and J by 0 bases, with 11 bases left in between. The CDR3 contains 15 residues. Germline lookup yields CDR1 SQVTM and CDR2 ANQGSEA. CDR3 sequence: CSVHLGGSGANVLTF. As DNA, the CDR3 is TGCAGCGTTCACCTAGGTGGCTCTGGGGCCAACGTCCTGACTTTC. The whole variable domain, remainder taken from reference TRBV29-1 and TRBJ2-6, is SAVISQKPSRDICQRGTSLTIQCQVDSQVTMMFWYRQQPGQSLTLIATANQGSEATYESGFVIDKFPISRPNLTFSTLTVSNMSPEDSSIYLCSVHLGGSGANVLTFGAGSRLTVL.

The CDR3 DNA follows: TGTGCCATCAGTGAATCCCCCGGGGGAGGACCTGCTAACTATGGCTACACCTTC. Translation gives CAISESPGGGPANYGYTF. The chain has TRBV10-3 and TRBJ1-2, with D perhaps matching TRBD1 (5 bases). The CDR3 loop spans 18 amino acids. Trimming stripped 3 bases from V and 0 bases from J, with 20 bases between. The germline CDR1 and CDR2 sequences are ENHRY and SYGVKD.